This is a list of T cell receptor beta chains from one sample in a study of control samples from healthy donors and cancer patients. Clones were sequenced by immunoSEQ multiplex PCR, and TCRdb holds only the in-frame ones, with some missing. This table has 120,000 or so clones, around 87% appearing once. Material for sequencing was blood. All receptors come from a man aged 55 to 70 in good health. Both conserved end residues are part of each CDR3. Fields, in order: CDR3 protein, CDR3 DNA, clone size, V gene, J gene, D gene. D genes are given only for firm matches. Clone size is not always given. Where it is, it says once, few, many or a class for expanded clones.

CASSLFSRKGYTF	TGTGCCAGCAGTTTATTTAGCAGAAAGGGCTACACCTTC	-	TRBV12-3/TRBV12-4	TRBJ1-2	-
CASSPDRNYGYTF	TGTGCCAGCTCACCGGACCGAAACTATGGCTACACCTTC	-	TRBV18	TRBJ1-2	-
CASSQEASPRSEQYF	TGTGCCAGCAGCCAAGAGGCATCCCCTAGGAGCGAGCAGTACTTC	-	TRBV14	TRBJ2-7	-
CASSPRAGPSSGANVLTF	TGTGCCAGCAGTCCGAGAGCAGGGCCTAGTTCTGGGGCCAACGTCCTGACTTTC	-	TRBV25-1	TRBJ2-6	-
CASSQGQGGNTIYF	TGTGCCAGCAGCCAAGGACAGGGGGGGAACACCATATATTTT	-	TRBV28	TRBJ1-3	TRBD1
CASSLESYGYTF	TGTGCCAGCAGCTTAGAATCGTATGGCTACACCTTC	-	TRBV7-9	TRBJ1-2	-
CASSRQSGGGTEAFF	TGCGCCAGCAGCAGGCAGTCGGGGGGCGGGACTGAAGCTTTCTTT	-	TRBV5-1	TRBJ1-1	-
CASQETGLLNTGELFF	TGTGCCAGCCAAGAGACGGGACTACTGAACACCGGGGAGCTGTTTTTT	-	TRBV3-1/TRBV3-2	TRBJ2-2	TRBD2
CASSPGTGGAAQYF	TGCGCCAGCAGCCCCGGGACAGGGGGCGCCGCCCAGTACTTC	-	TRBV5-1	TRBJ2-5	TRBD1
CASSQGLSEQYF	TGTGCCAGCAGCCAGGGACTCTCCGAGCAGTACTTC	-	TRBV5-4	TRBJ2-7	-
CATSRPGGSPDTQYF	TGTGCCACCAGTAGGCCAGGGGGTTCACCAGATACGCAGTATTTT	-	TRBV24-1	TRBJ2-3	TRBD1
CASSLSGLEQFF	TGTGCCAGCAGCTTGTCCGGGTTAGAGCAGTTCTTC	-	TRBV7-2	TRBJ2-1	-
CASSLDFSYEQYF	TGCGCCAGCAGCTTGGACTTTTCCTACGAGCAGTACTTC	-	TRBV5-1	TRBJ2-7	-
CASSQETSGANEQFF	TGCGCCAGCAGCCAAGAGACTAGCGGGGCCAATGAGCAGTTCTTC	-	TRBV4-1	TRBJ2-1	TRBD2
CASSVSTGVTEAFF	TGTGCCAGCAGTGTAAGCACAGGCGTCACTGAAGCTTTCTTT	-	TRBV2	TRBJ1-1	-
CASTRGGWTGSLPLNTEAFF	TGTGCCAGCACGAGGGGGGGATGGACAGGATCGCTGCCTTTGAACACTGAAGCTTTCTTT	-	TRBV7-9	TRBJ1-1	TRBD1
CSVGRDGNMREQFF	TGCAGCGTTGGCCGGGACGGTAATATGCGTGAGCAGTTCTTC	-	TRBV29-1	TRBJ2-1	-
CASSLGGMANTEAFF	TGTGCCAGCAGCTTGGGAGGGATGGCGAACACTGAAGCTTTCTTT	-	TRBV5-6	TRBJ1-1	-
CASSLGIYSGGNYGYTF	TGTGCCAGCAGTTTAGGGATTTATTCGGGCGGAAACTATGGCTACACCTTC	-	TRBV28	TRBJ1-2	-
CASSRTASGNTIYF	TGTGCCAGCAGCCGGACAGCTTCGGGAAACACCATATATTTT	-	TRBV6-6	TRBJ1-3	-
CASSQTGGQDTQYF	TGTGCCAGCAGTCAAACAGGGGGCCAAGATACGCAGTATTTT	-	TRBV6-6	TRBJ2-3	TRBD1
CASSQRAGTEMNTEAFF	TGCGCCAGCAGCCAACGAGCAGGGACAGAAATGAACACTGAAGCTTTCTTT	-	TRBV4-1	TRBJ1-1	TRBD1
CASSYSNSGGAETQYF	TGTGCCAGCAGTTACTCGAACTCAGGGGGCGCGGAGACCCAGTACTTC	-	TRBV6-5	TRBJ2-5	TRBD1
CASSKSLATSFGANVLTF	TGTGCCAGTAGTAAGTCTCTAGCGACCAGTTTTGGGGCCAACGTCCTGACTTTC	-	TRBV19	TRBJ2-6	-
CAWSAFYGYTF	TGTGCCTGGAGTGCGTTCTATGGCTACACCTTC	few	TRBV30	TRBJ1-2	-
CASSPTGEVLMNTEAFF	TGCGCCAGCAGCCCGACAGGGGAGGTCCTTATGAACACTGAAGCTTTCTTT	-	TRBV4-3	TRBJ1-1	TRBD1
CASSFPRQGSTSYNSPLHF	TGTGCCAGCAGTTTCCCTCGTCAGGGTTCTACCTCCTATAATTCACCCCTCCACTTT	-	TRBV28	TRBJ1-6	-
CASSRGTVTEAFF	TGTGCCAGTAGTCGAGGGACTGTCACTGAAGCTTTCTTT	-	TRBV19	TRBJ1-1	-
CASSPTNSDTYGYTF	TGTGCCAGCTCACCAACAAACTCGGACACCTATGGCTACACCTTC	-	TRBV18	TRBJ1-2	-
CASSHGDRYQNIQYF	TGCGCCAGCAGTCATGGGGACAGGTATCAAAACATTCAGTACTTC	-	TRBV23-1	TRBJ2-4	TRBD1
CAEQGMNTEAFF	TGTGCCGAACAGGGAATGAACACTGAAGCTTTCTTT	-	TRBV28	TRBJ1-1	-
CASSLGGGASYEQYF	TGTGCCAGCAGCCTGGGCGGGGGGGCATCCTACGAGCAGTACTTC	-	TRBV3-1/TRBV3-2	TRBJ2-7	TRBD2
CASSLDRGPYNEQFF	TGTGCCAGCAGCTTGGACAGGGGACCCTACAATGAGCAGTTCTTC	-	TRBV5-4	TRBJ2-1	TRBD1
CASSMGSRTEAFF	TGTGCCAGTAGTATGGGTTCTAGGACTGAAGCTTTCTTT	-	TRBV19	TRBJ1-1	-
CSVVVDRGPGTQPQHF	TGCAGCGTTGTAGTAGACAGGGGGCCGGGTACTCAGCCCCAGCATTTT	-	TRBV29-1	TRBJ1-5	TRBD1
CASRPGTLSYEQYF	TGCGCCAGCAGGCCCGGGACACTCTCCTACGAGCAGTACTTC	-	TRBV10-2	TRBJ2-7	-
CATSGGGWNTEAFF	TGTGCCACCAGTGGGGGGGGGTGGAACACTGAAGCTTTCTTT	-	TRBV24-1	TRBJ1-1	-
CASSLGVAYGYTF	TGTGCCAGCAGTTTAGGGGTCGCCTATGGCTACACCTTC	-	TRBV28	TRBJ1-2	-
CASSYSQGGNSPLHF	TGTGCCAGCAGTTACTCACAGGGAGGGAATTCACCCCTCCACTTT	-	TRBV6-5	TRBJ1-6	-
CASSGGLAGPYNEQFF	TGCGCCAGCAGCGGGGGACTAGCGGGCCCCTACAATGAGCAGTTCTTC	-	TRBV5-1	TRBJ2-1	TRBD2
CASSELGGEIYEQYF	TGTGCCAGCAGTGAATTAGGGGGGGAAATCTACGAGCAGTACTTC	-	TRBV25-1	TRBJ2-7	-
CASSLSGVQNIQYF	TGTGCCAGCAGTTTATCAGGGGTCCAAAACATTCAGTACTTC	-	TRBV28	TRBJ2-4	-
CASSIASGATYEQYF	TGTGCCAGCAGCATTGCTAGCGGGGCAACCTACGAGCAGTACTTC	-	TRBV7-2	TRBJ2-7	TRBD2
CASSNSGGFGQYF	TGTGCCAGCAGCAATAGCGGGGGATTCGGGCAGTACTTC	few	TRBV7-2	TRBJ2-7	TRBD2
CASSQFLSGNTIYF	TGCGCCAGCAGCCAATTCCTCTCTGGAAACACCATATATTTT	-	TRBV5-1	TRBJ1-3	-
CASSQGLVGGGSYEQYF	TGCGCCAGCAGCCAAGGGTTGGTGGGGGGCGGGTCCTACGAGCAGTACTTC	-	TRBV4-1	TRBJ2-7	-
CAWSGTAAYEQYF	TGTGCCTGGAGTGGTACGGCAGCCTACGAGCAGTACTTC	-	TRBV30	TRBJ2-7	-
CASSLDDYGYTF	TGTGCCAGCAGCCTCGACGACTATGGCTACACCTTC	-	TRBV7-9	TRBJ1-2	-
CASSLEPQGAQYF	TGTGCCAGCAGCTTGGAACCCCAGGGGGCCCAGTACTTC	-	TRBV5-4	TRBJ2-5	TRBD1
CASSPQLTSETQVYEQYF	TGTGCCAGCTCACCCCAACTGACTAGCGAAACACAGGTCTACGAGCAGTACTTC	-	TRBV18	TRBJ2-7	TRBD2
CASKRDTGELFF	TGTGCCAGCAAAAGGGACACCGGGGAGCTGTTTTTT	-	TRBV6-6	TRBJ2-2	-
CAWASGGADTQYF	TGTGCCTGGGCAAGCGGGGGTGCAGATACGCAGTATTTT	-	TRBV30	TRBJ2-3	TRBD2
CAIRQTGGKNTEAFF	TGTGCCATCAGACAGACAGGGGGAAAGAACACTGAAGCTTTCTTT	-	TRBV10-3	TRBJ1-1	TRBD1
CASSPGENNYGYTF	TGTGCCAGCAGCCCGGGCGAGAATAACTATGGCTACACCTTC	few	TRBV14	TRBJ1-2	-